This T cell receptor beta chain was obtained from a study of OX40 agonist ivuxolimab in advanced cancers. Whole-study context: Age averaged 60 years (range about 20 to 80), and less than 85% were male.

Data came from immunoSEQ multiplex PCR; TCRdb stores just in-frame clones and leaves some out. The sample lists 76,000 or so clones, approximately 85% occurring once. The germline V gene encodes CDR1 GTSNPN and CDR2 SVGIG (reference sequence). This CDR3 spans 12 amino acids. V shed 2 bases and J shed 9 bases, with 14 bases lying between them. The sequences come from CD4+ or CD8+ T cells sorted from blood, collected in a trial of the OX40 agonist ivuxolimab. The sequence was collected from an adult with an advanced solid tumor such as melanoma, head and neck, liver or kidney cancer. The chain joins TRBV30 to TRBJ2-7; no definite D call. The CDR3 nucleotides are TGTGCCTGGAGTCCCCGCGGAGCGCGGCAGTACTTC. Its translation: CAWSPRGARQYF.